The T cell receptor beta chain under discussion was sequenced for a study of blood T cell repertoires in COVID-19. This CDR3 region has 13 residues. The V gene's germline CDR1 is MNHEY and CDR2 SVGAGI. V dropped 5 bases and J dropped 4 bases, with 9 bases sitting between them. The protocol was immunoSEQ multiplex PCR, while the TCRdb copy is restricted to in-frame clones and leaves out a portion. The sample consists of 100,000 to 150,000 clones, about 85% of them appearing once. The clonotype was recovered from a woman of 80 years or more with acute or convalescent COVID-19. Source material: peripheral blood. The chain has TRBV6-5 and TRBJ2-1; D is perhaps TRBD1 (5 bases). CDR3 sequence: CASSRTPYNEQFF. The CDR3 DNA sequence: TGTGCCAGCAGTCGGACACCGTACAATGAGCAGTTCTTC.